Each of the 27 T cell receptor beta chains below was sequenced from the same sample in a study of blood T cell repertoires in COVID-19. Data came from immunoSEQ multiplex PCR; TCRdb stores just in-frame clones and leaves some out. The table records about half a million clones, approximately 91% of them present only once. Sequencing was done on a sample of PBMCs or T cells enriched from blood (not recorded which). Every receptor here comes from a woman aged 60 to 75 who had recovered from COVID-19.

The J gene is TRBJ2-2, the V gene TRBV2; D unresolved. V gave up 0 bases and J gave up 0 bases, with 11 bases separating them. The CDR3 length is 17 residues. CDR1 is SNHLY, CDR2 FYNNEI, per germline. In nucleotides, the CDR3 is TGTGCCAGCAGTGAAGCTGGAAGTGGGCCGAACACCGGGGAGCTGTTTTTT. This codes for CASSEAGSGPNTGELFF.

The J gene is TRBJ2-7, the V gene TRBV6-5, with 7 bases identical to TRBD1. Looked up from germline, CDR1 is MNHEY and CDR2 is SVGAGI. The CDR3 is 15 residues long. V was clipped by 2 bases and J by 2 bases; unmatched bases: 6. CDR3 bases: TGTGCCAGCAGTTACCCCGACAGGGATCCCTACGAGCAGTACTTC. The encoded protein is CASSYPDRDPYEQYF.

This chain links TRBV6-1 with TRBJ1-4; the D is unclear. Germline V CDR1 and CDR2: MNHNS, SASEGT. V shed 2 bases and J shed 4 bases, with 8 bases lying between them. CDR3 length: 14 amino acids. The CDR3 DNA follows: TGTGCCAGCAGTGAACATTTCATTAATGAAAAACTGTTTTTT. The encoded protein is CASSEHFINEKLFF.

This rearrangement joins TRBV6-5 to TRBJ2-7; D gene ambiguous. Germline V gives CDR1 MNHEY, CDR2 SVGAGI. The CDR3 loop spans 15 amino acids. The V and J ends lost 7 bases and 2 bases respectively, with 18 bases between them. CDR3 DNA: TGTGCCAGCACCAACCTTCTGGGCGTACCCTACGAGCAGTACTTC. Its translation: CASTNLLGVPYEQYF.

This clone was counted between two and nine times. The chain couples TRBV2 to TRBJ1-2, with 8 bases that match TRBD1. This CDR3 spans 14 amino acids. CDR1 and CDR2 (germline): SNHLY, FYNNEI. After removal of 9 bases from V and 2 bases from J, the junction contained 8 bases not matched to a gene. The CDR3 bases are TGTGCCAGAGACAGGGGCGGAAGGAACTATGGCTACACCTTC. It yields the protein CARDRGGRNYGYTF. Together with reference TRBV2 and TRBJ1-2, the CDR3 gives the full variable domain: EPEVTQTPSHQVTQMGQEVILRCVPISNHLYFYWYRQILGQKVEFLVSFYNNEISEKSEIFDDQFSVERPDGSNFTLKIRSTKLEDSAMYFCARDRGGRNYGYTFGSGTRLTVV.

On this clone itself: The identical CDR3 is also encoded by other nucleotide sequences in the sample. CDR3 nucleotides: TGTGCCAGTAGTATACAGGGATACTATGGCTACACCTTC. Its translation: CASSIQGYYGYTF. V usage is TRBV19 and J usage is TRBJ1-2; D may be TRBD1 (5 bases). The CDR3 has 13 residues. The germline V gene has CDR1 LNHDA and CDR2 SQIVND (reference sequence). The germline V and J ends were trimmed by 2 bases and 3 bases, with 7 bases remaining between them.

This sequence joins TRBV6-2 or TRBV6-3 and TRBJ1-2; a weak D match, TRBD1 (6 bases). Germline lookup yields CDR1 MNHEY and CDR2 SVGEGT. The V end was cut by 5 bases, the J end by 4 bases, with 11 bases between. This CDR3 contains 13 residues. CDR3 DNA: TGTGCCAGCAGTACCGGACAGTCCTATGGCTACACCTTC. Translating it yields CASSTGQSYGYTF.

The J gene is TRBJ2-7, the V gene TRBV6-5; 7 bases fit TRBD2. This CDR3 comprises 15 residues. Germline V CDR1 and CDR2: MNHEY, SVGAGI. V lost 5 bases to trimming and J lost 0 bases; unmatched junction nucleotides: 7. DNA of the CDR3: TGTGCCAGCAGTACCCCGGGACTACACTCCTACGAGCAGTACTTC. It yields the protein CASSTPGLHSYEQYF.

The chain combines TRBV7-2 with TRBJ2-3, with D tentatively TRBD2 (5 bases). CDR1 is SGHTA, CDR2 FQGNSA, per germline. The CDR3 spans 14 residues. Trimming cost V 8 bases and J 1 base, with 13 bases left between them. CDR3 nucleotide sequence: TGTGCCAGCCTAAAGGGAGCGGGCACAGATACGCAGTATTTT. It codes for CASLKGAGTDTQYF.

The V call is TRBV5-1, the J call TRBJ2-3; unclear D gene. This CDR3 has 13 amino acids. Looked up from germline, CDR1 is SGHRS and CDR2 is YFSETQ. V was cut by 0 bases and J by 10 bases, with 12 bases left in between. CDR3 sequence (DNA): TGCGCCAGCAGCTTGGGTGACAACCGTGCGCAGTATTTT. It specifies CASSLGDNRAQYF. The whole variable domain, remainder taken from reference TRBV5-1 and TRBJ2-3, is KAGVTQTPRYLIKTRGQQVTLSCSPISGHRSVSWYQQTPGQGLQFLFEYFSETQRNKGNFPGRFSGRQFSNSRSEMNVSTLELGDSALYLCASSLGDNRAQYFGPGTRLTVL.

V and J are TRBV10-1 and TRBJ1-6, with TRBD1 as a possible D gene (6 bases). The ends were cut back, 5 bases at V and 9 bases at J, with 20 bases in the middle. CDR1 WNHNN and CDR2 SYGVQD come from the germline V gene (reference sequence). The CDR3 runs 16 residues. The DNA for the CDR3 is TGCGCCAGCAGTTCCCGACAGGAGCAGGAACGTTCACCCCTCCACTTT. Protein sequence: CASSSRQEQERSPLHF.

On this clone: The sample carries other DNA sequences with the same CDR3. The rearrangement uses TRBV11-2 and TRBJ2-7; the match to TRBD2 covers 7 bases. V lost 1 base and J lost 6; bases outside the gene matches: 3. Per germline, CDR1 SGHAT and CDR2 FQNNGV. The CDR3 extends over 13 amino acids. In nucleotides, the CDR3 is TGTGCCAGCAGCTTAGGGGGGGGAGGCGAGCAGTACTTC. It codes for CASSLGGGGEQYF.

The chain joins TRBV6-5 to TRBJ1-6, with 7 bases that match TRBD1. CDR1 and CDR2 (germline): MNHEY, SVGAGI. J lost 7 bases, V lost 7 bases, and 10 bases had no gene match. CDR3 size: 15 residues. The CDR3 DNA is TGTGCCAGCATCAAAATTCCGGGACAGAATTCACCCCTCCACTTT. As protein: CASIKIPGQNSPLHF.

The chain couples TRBV5-1 to TRBJ2-5; D perhaps matches TRBD2 (6 bases). CDR1 and CDR2 from the germline V gene are SGHRS and YFSETQ. V was trimmed by 5 bases and J by 5 bases, leaving 13 bases between them. The CDR3 covers 13 residues. This chain's CDR3 is CASSTGSGETQYF. The CDR3 DNA reads TGCGCCAGCAGTACGGGAAGCGGGGAGACCCAGTACTTC.

The V and J genes are TRBV25-1 and TRBJ1-6; TRBD1 aligns across 8 bases. Trimming removed 0 bases from V and 7 bases from J; junction bases left unmatched: 5. This CDR3 region has 16 residues. The germline V gene has CDR1 MGHDK and CDR2 SYGVNS. CDR3 sequence: CASSEYARGQNSPLHF. Here the CDR3 DNA reads TGTGCCAGCAGTGAATACGCCAGGGGGCAGAATTCACCCCTCCACTTT. Variable domain in full (rest from reference TRBV25-1 and TRBJ1-6): EADIYQTPRYLVIGTGKKITLECSQTMGHDKMYWYQQDPGMELHLIHYSYGVNSTEKGDLSSESTVSRIRTEHFPLTLESARPSHTSQYLCASSEYARGQNSPLHFGNGTRLTVT.

The chain recombines TRBV6-5 with TRBJ1-1; the D is unclear. V was trimmed by 7 bases and J by 0 bases, leaving 9 bases between them. Germline V gene data show CDR1 as MNHEY and CDR2 as SVGAGI. The CDR3 runs to 13 residues. In DNA, the CDR3 is TGTGCCAGCAACGGGAACATGAACACTGAAGCTTTCTTT. Translation: CASNGNMNTEAFF.

The chain has TRBV6-1 and TRBJ1-5; D unresolved. Germline CDR1 reads MNHNS; CDR2 reads SASEGT. The CDR3 is 14 residues long. Trimming took 3 bases from V and 7 from J, leaving 13 bases between them. CDR3 protein: CASSDRSRGQPQHF. CDR3 coding DNA: TGTGCCAGCAGTGACCGGTCTCGGGGACAGCCCCAGCATTTT.

The chain couples TRBV19 to TRBJ2-3; possibly TRBD2 for D (5 bases). Per germline, CDR1 LNHDA and CDR2 SQIVND (reference sequence). There are 15 residues in the CDR3. V was pared by 6 bases and J by 1 base, with 14 bases between. The CDR3 nucleotides are TGTGCCAGTAGCCAGTTTACCGGGGGCACAGATACGCAGTATTTT. As protein: CASSQFTGGTDTQYF.

CDR3 protein: CASSPPLRGQETQYF. The CDR3 DNA reads as TGTGCCAGCTCACCTCCCTTGCGGGGGCAAGAGACCCAGTACTTC. The chain recombines TRBV18 with TRBJ2-5, with TRBD2 matching over 7 bases. This CDR3 is built from 15 residues. Germline V lookup: CDR1 KGHSH, CDR2 LQKENI. V lost 3 bases, J lost 2 bases, and 6 bases stayed unmatched.

J is TRBJ1-5 and V is TRBV6-5, with TRBD1 matching 8 bases. Germline CDR1 and CDR2: MNHEY and SVGAGI. The CDR3 runs to 13 residues. V trimming: 7 bases; J trimming: 10 bases; junction bases outside the gene matches: 9. The DNA for the CDR3 is TGTGCCAGCACCCGGACAGGGAGGTTACCCCAGCATTTT. Encoded protein: CASTRTGRLPQHF.

The rearrangement joins TRBV25-1 to TRBJ1-1, with D perhaps TRBD1 (6 bases). Germline-derived CDR1 and CDR2 are MGHDK and SYGVNS. The CDR3 sequence is 15 residues long. Trimming took off 0 bases at V and 1 base at J, with 9 bases between the two ends. As DNA, the CDR3 is TGTGCCAGCAGTGAATACCGCAGGGGGAACACTGAAGCTTTCTTT. Translating it yields CASSEYRRGNTEAFF.

This chain uses TRBV6-5 with TRBJ2-7, with 7 nucleotides matching TRBD1. The length of the CDR3 is 12 residues. J lost 0 bases, V lost 8 bases, and 1 base had no gene match. Germline CDR1 reads MNHEY; CDR2 reads SVGAGI. The CDR3 here is CASRQGSYEQYV. CDR3 nucleotides: TGTGCCAGCCGACAGGGCTCCTACGAGCAGTACGTC.

This chain links TRBV5-1 with TRBJ1-1; weak D call: TRBD1 (6 bases). Germline CDR1 SGHRS, CDR2 YFSETQ. V lost 7 bases and J 5 bases, leaving 15 bases between the germline ends. This CDR3 comprises 13 residues. The CDR3 nucleotides read TGCGCCAGCTCGGACAGTGTAATAACTGAAGCTTTCTTT. It is translated as CASSDSVITEAFF.

The gene calls are TRBV6-5 and TRBJ1-2, with D possibly matching TRBD1 (6 bases). The CDR3 length is 13 residues. The germline V gene encodes CDR1 MNHEY and CDR2 SVGAGI. Trimming cost V 7 bases and J 8 bases, with 17 bases left between them. The CDR3 is CASTTWDIGGYTF. CDR3 nucleotides: TGTGCCAGCACTACATGGGACATCGGAGGCTACACCTTC.

This chain uses TRBV27 with TRBJ1-6; tentatively, D is TRBD1 (5 bases). This CDR3 comprises 14 residues. Germline V gene sequence: CDR1 MNHEY, CDR2 SMNVEV (reference sequence). Trimming shortened V by 2 bases and J by 8 bases, and 10 bases separated the two germline ends. The CDR3 spells CASSLNQGYSPLHF. The CDR3 nucleotides are TGTGCCAGCAGTTTAAACCAGGGATATTCACCCCTCCACTTT.

This clone has a single count. The chain couples TRBV14 to TRBJ1-3, with 9 bases that match TRBD1. J lost 5 bases, V lost 3 bases, and 5 bases had no gene match. There are 15 residues in the CDR3. Germline CDR1 is SGHDN and CDR2 is FVKESK. As DNA, the CDR3 is TGTGCCAGCAGCCAGCCCGGGACAGGGCGAAACACCATATATTTT. This gives the protein CASSQPGTGRNTIYF. The full variable domain, its missing parts supplied by reference TRBV14 and TRBJ1-3, is EAGVTQFPSHSVIEKGQTVTLRCDPISGHDNLYWYRRVMGKEIKFLLHFVKESKQDESGMPNNRFLAERTGGTYSTLKVQPAELEDSGVYFCASSQPGTGRNTIYFGEGSWLTVV.

Here the CDR3 DNA reads TGTGCCACCAGTGGACCGACAGGGGCACCCAATCAGCCCCAGCATTTT. Encoded protein: CATSGPTGAPNQPQHF. The chain uses TRBV24-1 and TRBJ1-5, with 8 bases aligning to TRBD1. Germline values: CDR1 KGHDR, CDR2 SFDVKD. This CDR3 has 16 amino acids. Trimming took 5 bases from V and 3 from J; bases not matched to a gene: 8.